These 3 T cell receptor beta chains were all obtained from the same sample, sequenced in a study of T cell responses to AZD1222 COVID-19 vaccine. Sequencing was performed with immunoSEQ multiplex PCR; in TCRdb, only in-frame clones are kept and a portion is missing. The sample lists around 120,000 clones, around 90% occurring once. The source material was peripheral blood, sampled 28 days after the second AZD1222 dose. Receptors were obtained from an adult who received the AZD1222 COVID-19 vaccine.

Here the CDR3 reads CASSYAGGSGEKLFF. The CDR3 nucleotides read TGTGCCAGCAGTTACGCAGGGGGCTCGGGTGAAAAACTGTTTTTT. The V and J genes are TRBV6-5 and TRBJ1-4; TRBD1 aligns across 8 bases. With V trimmed by 2 bases and J by 7 bases, 6 bases remained unmatched. The CDR3 sequence is 15 residues long. CDR1 and CDR2 (germline): MNHEY, SVGAGI.

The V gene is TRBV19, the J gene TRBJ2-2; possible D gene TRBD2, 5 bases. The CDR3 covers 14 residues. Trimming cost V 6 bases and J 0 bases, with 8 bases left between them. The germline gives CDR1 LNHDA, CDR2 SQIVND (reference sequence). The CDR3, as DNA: TGTGCCAGTAGGATCGGGGCGAACACCGGGGAGCTGTTTTTT. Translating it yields CASRIGANTGELFF.

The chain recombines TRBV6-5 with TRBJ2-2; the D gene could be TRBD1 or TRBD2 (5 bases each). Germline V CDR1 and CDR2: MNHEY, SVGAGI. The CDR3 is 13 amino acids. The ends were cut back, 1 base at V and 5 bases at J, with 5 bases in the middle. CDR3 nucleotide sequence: TGTGCCAGCAGTTACTGGGGGACCGGGGAGCTGTTTTTT. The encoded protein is CASSYWGTGELFF.